The 25 T cell receptor beta chains in this list originate from one sample, sequenced in a study of CD8 T cells in ankylosing spondylitis. Each CDR3 protein gets one entry after TCRdb re-called the 5' RACE reads with MiXCR. Of about 150,000 distinct CDR3 sequences listed, under 45% are singletons. The material sequenced was synovial fluid, either unsorted or a sorted T cell fraction (not recorded which). Every receptor here comes from a male donor with ankylosing spondylitis.

This chain connects TRBV12-3 or TRBV12-4 to TRBJ2-7, with D uncertain. The CDR3 loop spans 11 amino acids. V was pared by 3 bases and J by 5 bases, with 5 bases between. The chain's CDR3 is CASSFTDEQYF. The CDR3 DNA sequence: TGTGCCAGCAGTTTCACGGACGAGCAGTACTTC.

In DNA, the CDR3 is TGCAGTGCAAGGACTAGCCAGCCCCGTCAACAGTTCTTC. Its translation is CSARTSQPRQQFF. V and J are TRBV20-1 and TRBJ2-1, with 8 bases matching TRBD2. This CDR3 spans 13 amino acids. The trim removed 6 bases at V and 13 bases at J, leaving 14 bases unmatched. CDR1 and CDR2 (germline): DFQATT, SNEGSKA (reference sequence).

The chain couples TRBV28 to TRBJ2-7; 11 bases fit TRBD2. CDR3 length: 16 amino acids. J lost 6 bases, V lost 6 bases, and 13 bases had no gene match. Per germline, CDR1 MDHEN and CDR2 SYDVKM. CDR3 in DNA: TGTGCCAGCAGCCAGCCTCGGCTAGCGGGAGGAGGCGAGCAGTACTTC. Translation: CASSQPRLAGGGEQYF. Looking up the rest from reference TRBV28 and TRBJ2-7 gives the full variable domain: DVKVTQSSRYLVKRTGEKVFLECVQDMDHENMFWYRQDPGLGLRLIYFSYDVKMKEKGDIPEGYSVSREKKERFSLILESASTNQTSMYLCASSQPRLAGGGEQYFGPGTRLTVT.

The gene calls are TRBV5-5 and TRBJ2-1; D possibly corresponds to TRBD1 (6 bases). This CDR3 is 13 amino acids long. Germline V lookup: CDR1 SGHKS, CDR2 YYEKEE (reference sequence). V gave up 6 bases and J gave up 10 bases, with 17 bases separating them. The CDR3 protein is CASTNTGSWEQFF. DNA for the CDR3: TGTGCCAGCACTAACACAGGGTCTTGGGAGCAGTTCTTC.

This clonotype was detected a few times. The gene calls are TRBV21-1 and TRBJ2-5; the table's D call TRBD2 went unverified against the DNA. TRBV21-1 is reported as a pseudogene. The CDR3 is 14 amino acids. The CDR3 here is CASSQVEGQETQYF. As DNA, the CDR3 is TGTGCCAGCAGCCAGGTGGAGGGCCAAGAGACCCAGTACTTC.

V and J are TRBV11-2 and TRBJ2-7, with no clear D. CDR1 and CDR2 (germline): SGHAT, FQNNGV. Trimming took 2 bases from V and 0 from J, leaving 11 bases between them. The CDR3 runs to 15 residues. DNA for the CDR3: TGTGCCAGCAGCTTACCGGCGGCGAGCTCCTACGAGCAGTACTTC. It specifies CASSLPAASSYEQYF.

The chain uses TRBV27 and TRBJ1-2; the D gene is possibly TRBD1 (5 bases). V was shortened by 6 bases and J by 3 bases, with 14 bases between the two germline ends. The germline CDR1 and CDR2 sequences are MNHEY and SMNVEV (reference sequence). This CDR3 contains 14 residues. The CDR3 DNA is TGTGCCAGCAGGGGGGGGTGGTTCGACTATGGCTACACCTTC. Its translation is CASRGGWFDYGYTF.

The chain carries TRBV5-6 and TRBJ1-5, with 7 bases fitting TRBD1. The germline CDR1 and CDR2 sequences are SGHDT and YYEEEE. The CDR3 spans 16 residues. V gave up 4 bases and J gave up 2 bases; unmatched junction bases: 9. DNA for the CDR3: TGTGCCAGCAGCGGGAACAGGGGAGTTTGCAATCAGCCCCAGCATTTT. Its translation is CASSGNRGVCNQPQHF.

The table lists this clonotype with many counts. The rearrangement links TRBV2 to TRBJ2-1; D might be TRBD1 or TRBD2, each matching 6 bases. CDR3 length equals 15 residues. Germline assignment: CDR1 SNHLY and CDR2 FYNNEI. The ends were cut back, 5 bases at V and 9 bases at J, with 20 bases in the middle. The CDR3 is CASSQLGGTPGEQFF. The CDR3 DNA reads as TGTGCCAGCAGTCAACTCGGCGGGACACCCGGTGAGCAGTTCTTC. The whole variable domain, filled in from reference TRBV2 and TRBJ2-1, reads EPEVTQTPSHQVTQMGQEVILRCVPISNHLYFYWYRQILGQKVEFLVSFYNNEISEKSEIFDDQFSVERPDGSNFTLKIRSTKLEDSAMYFCASSQLGGTPGEQFFGPGTRLTVL.

CDR3 nucleotides: TGTGCCAGCAGTCGGGACAGGGTAACTGAAGCTTTCTTT. The encoded protein is CASSRDRVTEAFF. The chain uses TRBV28 and TRBJ1-1; TRBD1 aligns across 9 bases. The CDR3 is 13 amino acids. V was pared by 5 bases and J by 5 bases, with 3 bases of the junction left unmatched. CDR1 and CDR2 from the germline V gene are MDHEN and SYDVKM.

V is TRBV7-3 and J is TRBJ2-1; D not resolved. Trimming stripped 5 bases from V and 4 bases from J, with 15 bases between. The germline V gene has CDR1 SGHTA and CDR2 FQGTGA. This CDR3 is built from 15 residues. The chain's CDR3 is CASSLLSGPYNEQFF. The CDR3 region has the DNA TGTGCCAGCAGCCTTCTCTCAGGCCCATACAATGAGCAGTTCTTC.

This rearrangement joins TRBV10-2 to TRBJ1-3; a possible D gene is TRBD1 (6 bases). CDR3 size: 15 residues. Germline V gene lookup returns CDR1 WSHSY and CDR2 SAAADI. V was pared by 0 bases and J by 4 bases, with 10 bases between. The CDR3 region is CASSESSGTGNTIYF. The CDR3 DNA reads as TGCGCCAGCAGTGAGTCGTCAGGGACAGGAAACACCATATATTTT.

The chain has TRBV12-3 or TRBV12-4 and TRBJ1-1, with D uncertain. The length of the CDR3 is 17 residues. Deletions cut 8 bases from V and 0 bases from J, with 22 bases between. CDR3 bases: TGTGCCAGCGGCCGATTGGGCAGGACGATCCTGAACACTGAAGCTTTCTTT. Protein product: CASGRLGRTILNTEAFF.

CDR3 sequence: CASSLAGTYEQYF. Here the CDR3 DNA reads TGTGCCAGCAGTTTGGCAGGAACCTACGAGCAGTACTTC. The V call is TRBV12-3 or TRBV12-4, the J call TRBJ2-7; no reliable D call. With 3 bases removed from V and 2 bases from J, the gap between germline ends came to 8 bases. This CDR3 is 13 amino acids long.

This chain uses TRBV27 with TRBJ2-7; D uncertain. CDR3 length: 15 amino acids. The germline V and J ends were trimmed by 10 bases and 3 bases, with 22 bases remaining between them. Germline CDR1 reads MNHEY; CDR2 reads SMNVEV (reference sequence). CDR3 nucleotides: TGTGCCAACAACTCCATTCTACACAGAGACTACGAGCAGTACTTC. Its protein is CANNSILHRDYEQYF.

This clonotype was observed a handful of times. The V call is TRBV4-1, the J call TRBJ1-1; no clear D. This CDR3 has 14 residues. Trimming shortened V by 4 bases and J by 3 bases, and 12 bases separated the two germline ends. Per germline, CDR1 MGHRA and CDR2 YSYEKL. The CDR3 coding sequence is TGCGCCAGCAGCCTGACATCCGGAGACACTGAAGCTTTCTTT. Amino acids: CASSLTSGDTEAFF.

This clonotype has more than one count but fewer than ten. The rearrangement uses TRBV12-3 or TRBV12-4 and TRBJ1-6, with TRBD1 matching over 7 bases. With V trimmed by 6 bases and J by 0 bases, 8 bases remained unmatched. CDR3 size: 17 residues. The CDR3, as DNA: TGTGCCAGCAGGGACAGGACAGCCGGCTCCTATAATTCACCCCTCCACTTT. This translates into CASRDRTAGSYNSPLHF.

The gene calls are TRBV5-1 and TRBJ2-3; D remains ambiguous. The CDR3 extends over 13 amino acids. V was trimmed by 4 bases and J by 7 bases, leaving 13 bases between them. CDR1 and CDR2 (germline): SGHRS, YFSETQ. CDR3 region: CASSLIVAYTQYF. In DNA, the CDR3 is TGCGCCAGCAGCCTGATTGTTGCGTATACGCAGTATTTT.

Concerning this clonotype: An end of the junction differs from the germline gene, which may be a read error. The chain employs TRBV7-9 and TRBJ2-1; 7 positions match TRBD2. This CDR3 is 15 amino acids long. CDR1 is SEHNR, CDR2 FQNEAQ, per germline (reference sequence). The DNA of the CDR3 is TGTGCCAGCAGCTTAAGCTTTGGTGAGGGAGGGCCCAGAGTCTTC. Protein product: CASSLSFGEGGPRVF.

This clonotype is termed medium-sized. The chain joins TRBV6-2 or TRBV6-3 to TRBJ2-1; 7 bases agree with TRBD2. The J segment lost 5 bases and the V segment lost 0 bases, leaving 10 bases of the junction unmatched. Germline V gives CDR1 MNHEY, CDR2 SVGEGT. CDR3 length equals 17 residues. CDR3: CASSYSVAGNNHNEQFF. CDR3 bases: TGTGCCAGCAGTTACTCAGTAGCGGGCAATAACCACAATGAGCAGTTCTTC.

The CDR3 sequence is CAISSDSPVIINEQFF. The CDR3 region has the DNA TGTGCCATCAGCAGCGACAGCCCCGTAATAATCAATGAGCAGTTCTTC. V usage is TRBV10-3 and J usage is TRBJ2-1, with D perhaps matching TRBD1 (5 bases). The CDR3 covers 16 residues. Germline V gene sequence: CDR1 ENHRY, CDR2 SYGVKD. Trimming removed 6 bases at V and 6 bases at J, with 21 bases between.

This sequence joins TRBV13 and TRBJ1-2; D possibly corresponds to TRBD1 (6 bases). CDR1 and CDR2 (germline): PRHDT, FYEKMQ (reference sequence). The length of the CDR3 is 16 residues. V was pared by 5 bases and J by 7 bases, with 23 bases between. CDR3 sequence (DNA): TGTGCCAGCAGCCCTGTGCAGGGGCTTTACTCCACTGGCTACACCTTC. It is translated as CASSPVQGLYSTGYTF.

This clonotype occurred once. The chain recombines TRBV4-2 with TRBJ2-2; either TRBD1 or TRBD2 may fit D (5 bases each). The CDR3 loop spans 16 amino acids. The germline CDR1 and CDR2 sequences are LGHNA and YNFKEQ. V lost 6 bases, J lost 0 bases, and 14 bases lay in between. As DNA, the CDR3 is TGTGCCAGCAGGCGAGCCGGGACCGCGAACACCGGGGAGCTGTTTTTT. Translating it yields CASRRAGTANTGELFF.

This clonotype was observed a few times. The chain recombines TRBV3-1 with TRBJ1-4, with D hard to call. This CDR3 is 14 amino acids long. Germline-derived CDR1 and CDR2 are LGHDT and YNNKEL (reference sequence). V lost 0 bases, J lost 8 bases, and 10 bases lay in between. In DNA form, the CDR3 reads TGTGCCAGCAGCCAAGACTCGCGACGGGAAAAACTGTTTTTT. Its translation is CASSQDSRREKLFF.

This clonotype occurred a few times. Here the CDR3 reads CASRTGDSGELFF. The DNA of the CDR3 is TGTGCCAGCCGGACAGGAGATAGCGGGGAGCTGTTTTTT. V usage is TRBV25-1 and J usage is TRBJ2-2; 7 bases fit TRBD1. V gave up 8 bases and J gave up 7 bases; unmatched junction bases: 7. Per the germline V gene, CDR1 is MGHDK and CDR2 is SYGVNS. The CDR3 is 13 residues long.